Below, 7 T cell receptor beta chains from the same sample are listed, as sequenced in a study of blood T cell repertoires in COVID-19. TCRdb's copy holds only in-frame clones and misses some; the assay was immunoSEQ multiplex PCR. This sample has roughly 300,000 clones, with around 88% found just once. The specimen sequenced was peripheral blood. Source of these receptors: a woman aged 50 to 60 with acute or convalescent COVID-19.

The rearrangement joins TRBV28 to TRBJ2-7, with D maybe TRBD2 (6 bases). Germline CDR1 reads MDHEN; CDR2 reads SYDVKM. V was pared by 10 bases and J by 0 bases, with 22 bases between. This CDR3 is 16 amino acids long. The CDR3 region is CATLTNSGAGSYEQYF. In DNA form, the CDR3 reads TGTGCCACCCTTACTAACAGCGGAGCGGGCTCCTACGAGCAGTACTTC.

The chain carries TRBV7-6 and TRBJ2-3; 7 bases fit TRBD1. Germline CDR1 SGHVS, CDR2 FNYEAQ. The CDR3 is made up of 14 amino acids. Unmatched junction bases numbered 6, after V lost 8 bases and J lost 1 base. CDR3 in amino acids: CASESGQGTDTQYF. In DNA, the CDR3 is TGTGCCAGCGAGTCCGGACAGGGCACAGATACGCAGTATTTT.

V is TRBV15 and J is TRBJ2-5; TRBD2 is a possible D gene (6 bases). The CDR3 contains 15 residues. V was shortened by 3 bases and J by 4 bases, with 15 bases between the two germline ends. CDR1 LNHNV and CDR2 YYDKDF come from the germline V gene (reference sequence). CDR3 amino acids: CATSRRSGARETQYF. The DNA for the CDR3 is TGTGCCACCAGCAGGCGTTCGGGAGCCCGAGAGACCCAGTACTTC.

The V call is TRBV12-3 or TRBV12-4, the J call TRBJ1-6, with 8 bases fitting TRBD1. The V and J ends lost 6 bases and 8 bases, in that order; junction bases with no gene match: 3. The CDR3 totals 13 residues. The CDR3 is CASSVTGDSPLHF. CDR3 DNA sequence: TGTGCCAGCAGCGTGACAGGGGATTCACCCCTCCACTTT.

This chain links TRBV5-1 with TRBJ2-1; 12 nucleotides match TRBD2. Germline CDR1 SGHRS, CDR2 YFSETQ. The J segment lost 0 bases and the V segment lost 3 bases, leaving 10 bases of the junction unmatched. This CDR3 is 19 amino acids long. CDR3 region: CASSSPSGRALSSYNEQFF. The CDR3 DNA is TGCGCCAGCAGCTCACCTAGCGGGAGGGCCTTAAGCTCCTACAATGAGCAGTTCTTC.

The V and J genes are TRBV15 and TRBJ2-3, with 7 nucleotides matching TRBD2. In germline, CDR1 is LNHNV, CDR2 YYDKDF (reference sequence). Germline trimming cut 1 base from V and 4 bases from J; bases unmatched to any gene: 5. This CDR3 has 15 residues. The CDR3 coding sequence is TGTGCCACCAGCAGAGCACTAGCGAGGGCAGATACGCAGTATTTT. Translated, it gives CATSRALARADTQYF.

This chain links TRBV19 with TRBJ1-2, with 12 bases identical to TRBD1. The CDR3 consists of 16 residues. Germline V CDR1 and CDR2: LNHDA, SQIVND (reference sequence). J was trimmed by 4 bases and V by 6 bases; bases with no gene match: 9. The CDR3 protein is CASSFPGTGGRYGYTF. Here the CDR3 DNA reads TGTGCCAGTAGCTTCCCCGGGACAGGGGGCCGCTATGGCTACACCTTC.